This entry is about one T cell receptor beta chain. This clone was seen only once. Its antigen remains unidentified. No much larger clone exists at a distance of one base, and base qualities are not known. This entry is derived from a study of cytomegalovirus exposure and HLA in healthy donors (dated by TCRdb to between 2016 and 2019). Describing the broader study: An earlier analysis of 587 of the donors reported 250 to 350 Gb of sequence data and 95 million to 130 million unique TCR beta sequences obtained from roughly 170 million T cells. An early release that covered several hundred HLA-typed donors contained approximately 320 gigabases of sequencing data and 75 million to 100 million unique TCR sequences. Of the 350 to 450 genotyped donors, around 81% fell in the genetic ancestry cluster associated with self-reported Caucasian donors. The study aimed to test whether signatures of past pathogen exposure could be identified by cataloging public T cell receptors. The study used immunosequencing to profile the T cell repertoires of 670 or so subjects and linked those repertoires to cytomegalovirus serostatus. In addition to the first cohort of 666 subjects, a separate validation cohort of 120 different subjects was used. The study combined high-throughput TCR immunosequencing, statistical association of individual TCRs with disease status, and machine learning to predict cytomegalovirus infection status. A later analysis re-examined previously published TCR beta repertoires from more than 550 donors and added high-resolution HLA genotyping to investigate patterns of TCR occurrence. The later analysis used no new phenotypic data to find candidate immune exposures, relying instead on TCR beta sequences and their occurrence across donors. In an earlier analysis of around 540 of the donors, high-throughput TCR beta sequencing was used to judge whether each TCR beta V gene segment behaved as functional or pseudogenic. Donor age, sex, ethnicity and CMV serostatus were collected together with the repertoire data. Genome-wide SNP genotypes for about 65% of the 666 donors were used in a later genetic analysis, which treated that subset as a discovery cohort. All discovery cohort repertoires had been generated on a single sequencing platform. HLA typing covered class I and class II loci at four-digit resolution. Typing coverage varied by locus: roughly 620-640 donors for A, B, C, DRB1 and DQB1; roughly 520 for DQA1; more than 600 for DPA1; more than 450 for DPB1. Four to six DR-DQ haplotypes were handled as single units for association and clustering, since linkage in the cohort was strong. Across roughly 420 genotyped donors of the cohort, an average of approximately 220,000 unique TCR beta nucleotide sequences per donor were sequenced, and approximately 17% of those sequences were non-productive.

The CDR3 starts with the cysteine, ends with the phenylalanine, and has 14 residues. Only the CDR3 DNA stays, 42 bases, in frame from base 1. Reading the germline V gene gives CDR1 SGHTA and CDR2 FQGNSA. Trimming at the junction amounts to 5 bases on V and 2 bases on J, and the germline ends lie 13 bases apart. Libraries were built with the immunoSEQ multiplex PCR assay. For the multiplex PCR, a mixture combining 60 forward primers for TCR Vbeta segments and 13 reverse primers for TCR Jbeta segments was used. Amplification of the CDR3 region of rearranged TCR beta genes was performed with a multiplex PCR assay on genomic DNA. The amplified TCR beta libraries were sequenced on the Illumina HiSeq System as 87-base-pair reads. In the paper's pipeline: In a later analysis, roughly 80 million unique TCR beta chains were counted across the roughly 610 repertoires, and roughly 11 million of these chains were shared by at least two donors. To remove PCR and sequencing errors, raw reads were error-corrected and collapsed into unique sequences using a nearest-neighbor algorithm that merged closely related sequences. V, D and J gene segments were assigned by aligning CDR3 sequences to IMGT reference sequences. For a sequence to be retained, at least a six-nucleotide match to both a V gene segment and a J gene segment was required. Rearrangements were called productive when the CDR3 lacked stop codons and stayed in frame with V and J; all others were non-productive. Following IMGT convention, CDR3 was defined as the stretch from the second conserved V-encoded cysteine to the conserved J-encoded phenylalanine. The earlier analysis of 587 of the donors excluded any sequence lacking an unambiguous match to a single V gene segment. In an earlier analysis of 500 to 750 of the donors, V segments were called functional above 56.7% productive rearrangements and were called segregating when the between-donor standard deviation exceeded 5%. A statistical classification framework was developed to diagnose cytomegalovirus status using the catalog of TCR beta chain sequences. In a later analysis, TCR nucleotide sequences were compared against IMGT/GENE-DB human TR gene sequences so that V and J genes could be assigned. A later analysis assigned CDR3 sequences and most-parsimonious VDJ recombination scenarios with the TCRdist pipeline. In a later analysis, every TCR beta chain was defined by the combination of its CDR3 amino acid sequence and its V-gene family, and reads without a unique V-gene family were dropped. As a way to deal with suspected cross-contamination and a sequencing artifact, a later analysis dropped nearly 600 nucleotide sequences that were highly shared and had low generation probability. In a later analysis, a clonal expansion index for each public chain was calculated from normalized within-repertoire ranks of inferred template counts. A later analysis computed generation probabilities with a VDJ recombination model fitted to out-of-frame rearrangements, and checked the results against IGoR. Hypergeometric tests were used in a later analysis to score TCR-TCR, TCR-HLA and TCR-CMV co-occurrence, with a repertoire-size bias correction applied to the TCR pairs. A later analysis estimated false discovery rates by permuting HLA or CMV assignments 20 times. In a later analysis, co-occurring TCRs were grouped with DBSCAN, and TCRdist sequence similarity was added when clustering was performed within HLA-allele-positive subsets. Repertoires with fewer than 30,000 or more than 120,000 public chains were left out of co-occurrence clustering, as were five repertoires with anomalous nucleotide sharing. This immuneACCESS table, as held by TCRdb, lists in-frame sequences with V and J called but not all clones. Of the missing ones, under half trace to an unresolved V gene in checked studies; the others have no known cause. The DNA was the basis for D and trimming; V, J and clone size are from that table. This sample lists approximately 58,000 clones; roughly 84% were detected once. Jointly, the top ten make up roughly 4.5% of the sample.

Study-wide findings and limitations: An association between a missense DCLRE1C variant and V-gene and J-gene trimming of TCR beta chains was found in a later genetic analysis and replicated in an independent cohort. Broadly in line with IMGT annotations, most TCR beta V segments showed up in productive rearrangements about 87% or about 30% of the time in an earlier analysis of approximately 640 of the donors. Because counts were too low, roughly 17 rarely observed V segments, including chromosome 9 orphons, were left out of the earlier analysis of 500 to 650 of the donors. Sequencing depth was assumed to be roughly uniform across donors in the presence/absence analyses, though that assumption may not hold. The authors suggested that the approach could potentially be generalized to other disease states and immunological phenotypes. In a later analysis, HLA-associated TCR beta chains were found to be more clonally expanded and to have lower generation probabilities than equally common non-associated chains. A few of the identified cytomegalovirus-associated TCR beta chains were confirmed in vitro to be specific for cytomegalovirus antigens. HLA typing was unavailable for some donors at each locus, so association tests used only the typed subset. Strong co-occurrence of HLA alleles, especially DR and DQ, made assigning TCR associations to individual alleles difficult. Cytomegalovirus status was reported to be diagnosed by the classifier with high specificity and sensitivity in both the original and validation cohorts. The only immune exposure information available for the cohort was CMV serostatus. Compared with the roughly 720-donor mean, donors in an Asian-associated ancestry cluster had fewer N-insertions in productive TCRs, according to a later genetic analysis. A later analysis found that most CMV-associated TCR beta chains appeared HLA-restricted, with HLA associations seemingly driven largely by CMV exposure. In a later analysis, several top co-occurrence clusters were reported to appear linked to parvovirus B19, influenza, CMV and Epstein-Barr virus. In the study, 150 to 200 TCR beta chains were listed as associated with cytomegalovirus. Only TCR beta chains were sequenced in this cohort, and the absence of alpha or paired-chain data limited detectable features. A cluster of highly shared sequence variants was judged likely to represent a technical artifact of the sequencing pipeline. Linkage disequilibrium might explain the correlated functional status among segregating V segments, but an unknown experimental factor could not be excluded. Some IMGT-functional V segments, including TRBV6-2 and TRBV6-3, could not be distinguished by the 87-base-pair reads and were therefore excluded. A later analysis associated 15,000 to 20,000 TCR beta sequences with specific HLA alleles at a false discovery rate of 0.05. A further reported finding was that TCR beta sequences accurately predicted the HLA-A and HLA-B alleles for most subjects in the first cohort. Most TCR sequences were seen in very few donors, while some public TCRs were found in many individuals. A later analysis found that TCR association rates varied across HLA loci, with DRB1 alleles showing the most associated TCRs and HLA-C alleles the fewest.

The cohort was made up of under 800 healthy bone marrow donors. Cohort members were all nominally healthy when sampled, although unrecorded immune exposures were likely present. The donor tested CMV seronegative and was one of the 352 seronegative cohort members. A peripheral blood sample was provided by each donor, and peripheral blood mononuclear cells were used for TCR beta sequencing. The Qiagen DNeasy Blood Extraction Kit was used to extract genomic DNA from the blood cell samples. Sequenced material: PBMCs. The sequence joins TRBV7-2 to TRBJ2-7; matching of 5 bases hints at TRBD1 as the D gene. This receptor was identified in a man younger than 45 in good health and CMV-seronegative. The CDR3 corresponds to CASSPDSLTYEQYF. The DNA reads as follows: TGTGCCAGCAGCCCAGACAGCCTAACCTACGAGCAGTACTTC.